One sample yielded the 10 T cell receptor beta chains listed below, sequenced in a study of early T cells in non-severe SARS-CoV-2 infection. TCRdb independently ran MiXCR on the 5' RACE reads; one entry per CDR3 protein. The sample has about 110,000 distinct CDR3 sequences; about 12% are singletons. Input material: whole blood. The receptor set was obtained from an adult who was a healthcare worker with PCR-confirmed SARS-CoV-2 infection or an uninfected control (not recorded which).

In its sample, this clonotype was seen a few times. The genes are TRBV29-1 and TRBJ2-6; D unclear. The CDR3 loop spans 15 amino acids. V was shortened by 7 bases and J by 0 bases, with 13 bases between the two germline ends. The germline V gene encodes CDR1 SQVTM and CDR2 ANQGSEA. The CDR3 reads CSALAGLSGANVLTF. CDR3 coding DNA: TGCAGCGCCCTCGCCGGGCTCTCTGGGGCCAACGTCCTGACTTTC.

This clonotype was seen ten or more times. The genes are TRBV5-5 and TRBJ2-5, with D tentatively TRBD1 or TRBD2 (5 bases each). Trimming shortened V by 4 bases and J by 5 bases, and 18 bases separated the two germline ends. Germline CDR1 reads SGHKS; CDR2 reads YYEKEE (reference sequence). The length of the CDR3 is 15 residues. For the CDR3, the DNA is TGTGCCAGCAGCCTGGCCCCCCAGGGAGTGGAGACCCAGTACTTC. It encodes CASSLAPQGVETQYF.

This clonotype occurred many times. The J gene is TRBJ2-1, the V gene TRBV9; D not resolved. The germline gives CDR1 SGDLS, CDR2 YYNGEE. Trimming left V 5 bases short and J 4 bases short, with 10 bases between. This CDR3 is built from 13 residues. The CDR3 nucleotides read TGTGCCAGCAGTCTGGACGGATACAATGAGCAGTTCTTC. This encodes CASSLDGYNEQFF.

The V call is TRBV18, the J call TRBJ1-3; D not certain. The CDR3 runs to 14 residues. Germline-derived CDR1 and CDR2 are KGHSH and LQKENI. V was clipped by 3 bases and J by 2 bases, with 8 bases between them. CDR3 coding DNA: TGTGCCAGCTCACCGCAAAGGGCTGGAAACACCATATATTTT. Translation: CASSPQRAGNTIYF.

The CDR3 DNA reads as TGTGCCAGCAGCCAAACCAGTAACAATGAGCAGTTCTTC. As protein: CASSQTSNNEQFF. This rearrangement joins TRBV3-1 to TRBJ2-1; D not certain. Trimming left V 2 bases short and J 5 bases short, with 7 bases between. This CDR3 region has 13 residues. The V gene's germline CDR1 is LGHDT and CDR2 YNNKEL (reference sequence).

The chain combines TRBV19 with TRBJ2-3; 10 positions agree with TRBD1. Germline assignment: CDR1 LNHDA and CDR2 SQIVND (reference sequence). Trimming at V came to 4 bases and at J to 1 base, leaving 5 bases not matched to a gene. The length of the CDR3 is 16 residues. Here the CDR3 DNA reads TGTGCCAGTAGTACTGACAGGGGGCGAGGCACAGATACGCAGTATTTT. This encodes CASSTDRGRGTDTQYF.

This clonotype was counted at least ten times. V and J are TRBV29-1 and TRBJ2-7; a possible D gene is TRBD1 (6 bases). CDR1 and CDR2 (germline): SQVTM, ANQGSEA. The V end lost 4 bases, the J end lost 0 bases, and 13 bases lay between the germline ends. The CDR3 has 14 amino acids. This CDR3 is CSVARDTSSYEQYF. The CDR3 region has the DNA TGCAGCGTTGCCCGGGACACTAGCTCCTACGAGCAGTACTTC.

Only a few counts were recorded for this clonotype. The CDR3 here is CASSLIGSGELFF. The CDR3 nucleotides read TGTGCCAGCAGCCTTATCGGGTCCGGGGAGCTGTTTTTT. This rearrangement joins TRBV12-3 or TRBV12-4 to TRBJ2-2; D remains unclear. This CDR3 has 13 amino acids. V lost 6 bases, J lost 6 bases, and 11 bases lay in between.

This clonotype was detected ten times or more. The chain is built from TRBV28 and TRBJ2-1; 11 bases match TRBD2. V shed 7 bases, J shed 7 bases, and the junction held 9 bases outside the gene matches. There are 15 residues in the CDR3. Germline CDR1 reads MDHEN; CDR2 reads SYDVKM. The CDR3 here is CASTRIGLAGNEQFF. CDR3 coding DNA: TGTGCCAGCACCCGAATTGGACTAGCGGGTAATGAGCAGTTCTTC.

The chain carries TRBV4-1 and TRBJ2-7; D is unclear. Between the trimmed V and J ends, which lost 3 bases and 2 bases, there was a span of 17 bases. The CDR3 loop spans 16 amino acids. Germline-derived CDR1 and CDR2 are MGHRA and YSYEKL. The CDR3 DNA reads as TGCGCCAGCAGCCACCGATATCCCGGGCCCGCCTACGAGCAGTACTTC. Amino acid sequence: CASSHRYPGPAYEQYF.